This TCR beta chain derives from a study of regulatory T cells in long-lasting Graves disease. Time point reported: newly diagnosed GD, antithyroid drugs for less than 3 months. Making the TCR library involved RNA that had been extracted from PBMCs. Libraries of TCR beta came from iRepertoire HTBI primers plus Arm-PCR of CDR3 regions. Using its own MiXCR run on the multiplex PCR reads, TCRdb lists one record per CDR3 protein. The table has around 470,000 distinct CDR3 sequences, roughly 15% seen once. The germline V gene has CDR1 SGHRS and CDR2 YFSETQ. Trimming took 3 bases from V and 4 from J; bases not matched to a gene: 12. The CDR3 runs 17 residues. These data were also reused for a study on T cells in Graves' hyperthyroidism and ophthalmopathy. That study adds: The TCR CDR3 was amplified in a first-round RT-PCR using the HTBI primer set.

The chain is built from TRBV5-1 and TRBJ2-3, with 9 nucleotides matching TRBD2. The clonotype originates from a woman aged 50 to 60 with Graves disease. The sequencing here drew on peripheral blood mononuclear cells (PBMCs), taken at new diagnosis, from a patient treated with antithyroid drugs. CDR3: CASSSRGHSGSADTQYF. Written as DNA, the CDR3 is TGCGCCAGCAGCTCACGGGGCCATAGCGGGAGTGCAGATACGCAGTATTTT.